Below, one TCR beta chain is given with its context. Antigen specificity is unknown. For TCR, cDNA came from 5'RACE template switching, which added a universal primer site and UMIs. TCRdb analysed the 5' RACE reads with MiXCR anew, one entry per CDR3 protein. Here the sample spans hundreds of thousands of distinct CDR3 sequences, roughly 8.7% being singletons. The data are from a study of T cells after yellow fever vaccination. The overall study: Preparing low-cell-number fractions relied on SMART-Seq v4 Ultra Low Input. Study-wide points: Repertoires obtained by FACS sorting could include abundant clonotypes that entered as contaminants from the bulk population.

V shed 1 base and J shed 3 bases, with 9 bases lying between them. This CDR3 is built from 13 residues. Germline V CDR1 and CDR2: DFQATT, SNEGSKA (reference sequence). The chain links TRBV20-1 to TRBJ1-2; D is uncertain. The sequences come from PBMCs, collected on the day of the first yellow fever vaccination. The source of this sequence is a man between 18 and 29 years old who received the YFV17D yellow fever vaccine. The CDR3 loop is CSARARFDYGYTF. As DNA, the CDR3 is TGCAGTGCTAGAGCGAGATTTGACTATGGCTACACCTTC.